This TCR beta chain was found in a study of T cell repertoires in cytomegalovirus infection. Via MiXCR, TCRdb re-called the reads, giving one row per CDR3 protein. The sample contains 200,000 or so distinct CDR3 sequences, less than 50% of which appear only once. Findings and caveats of the study: Within the response measured ex vivo, HLA-C-restricted CMV-specific TCR beta clonotypes were dominant.

There are 17 residues in the CDR3. The V end lost 5 bases, the J end lost 0 bases, and 20 bases lay between the germline ends. CDR1 and CDR2 (germline): SEHNR, FQNEAQ (reference sequence). On this clonotype: Its antigen is not known.

This receptor was taken from a human donor in good health (CMV status not recorded). Some clones in this sample may be carry-over from other donors' samples. The sequences come from CD8+ T cells from cultured PBMCs, collected from culture after CMV antigen stimulation. V and J are TRBV7-9 and TRBJ2-7, with D perhaps TRBD1 (6 bases). This chain's CDR3 is CASSRFPMDSLSYEQYF. For the CDR3, the DNA is TGTGCCAGCAGCCGTTTCCCTATGGACAGCCTCTCCTACGAGCAGTACTTC. The entire variable domain, with the rest obtained from reference TRBV7-9 and TRBJ2-7, is as follows: DTGVSQNPRHKITKRGQNVTFRCDPISEHNRLYWYRQTLGQGPEFLTYFQNEAQLEKSRLLSDRFSAERPKGSFSTLEIQRTEQGDSAMYLCASSRFPMDSLSYEQYFGPGTRLTVT.